This T cell receptor beta chain was sequenced during a study of cytomegalovirus exposure and HLA in healthy donors. As to this clone: Antigen specificity is unknown.

General study points: Rates of TCR association differed by HLA locus in a later analysis, with DRB1 highest and HLA-C lowest.

The primer mix had 60 Vbeta and 13 Jbeta primers. Profiling relied on immunoSEQ multiplex PCR, and the TCRdb table lists in-frame clones only, not all of them. This table holds over 150,000 clones, approximately 81% found once. Between the trimmed V and J ends, which lost 4 bases and 9 bases, there was a span of 9 bases. The CDR3 covers 10 residues. Germline assignment: CDR1 DFQATT and CDR2 SNEGSKA (reference sequence). The sample comprised PBMCs. The chain recombines TRBV20-1 with TRBJ2-5; no clear D gene. This TCR was sampled from a boy aged 2 to 9 in good health and CMV-seronegative. CDR3 bases: TGCAGTGCTATTTCTCGTGCCCAGTACTTC. This codes for CSAISRAQYF.